These T cell receptor beta chains were read from a single sample in a study of neurological immune-mediated disorders. TCRdb called the 5' RACE reads again in MiXCR, with one record for every CDR3 protein. The sample has 80,000 to 100,000 distinct CDR3 sequences, around 6% seen once. The specimen was PBMCs. Receptors originate from a woman aged 60-75 years with multiple sclerosis. Both conserved end residues are trimmed from each CDR3.

V: TRBV5-1
CDR3: ASSLAQSGVGGELF

V: TRBV20-1
CDR3: SARVNSYEQY

V: TRBV25-1
CDR3: ASSTSGGKNEQF

V: TRBV13
CDR3: ASSLAGGPSEQF

V: TRBV3-1
CDR3: ASSPYRQGGQPQH

V: TRBV20-1
CDR3: SAQVPGQGRHGYT

V: TRBV5-1
CDR3: ASSPAGNTGELF

V: TRBV12-3/TRBV12-4
CDR3: ASSLSGQNTEAF

V: TRBV12-3/TRBV12-4
CDR3: ASSPTGGVYDTQY

V: TRBV20-1
CDR3: SAPGRNTEAF

V: TRBV20-1
CDR3: SSRRTRDTGELF

V: TRBV18
CDR3: ASSPAEGMGYGYT

V: TRBV7-2
CDR3: ASNPGQGGRNYGYT

V: TRBV5-1
CDR3: ASSETGVLEKLF

V: TRBV7-8
CDR3: ASSLGATGHTEAF

V: TRBV3-1
CDR3: ASSLSSRDFSYEQY

V: TRBV20-1
CDR3: SARDVRTGMNTEAF

V: TRBV7-9
CDR3: ASSTGQGKEESTDTQY

V: TRBV2
CDR3: AGTATSGANVLT

V: TRBV5-6
CDR3: ASSLWGDSTDTQY

V: TRBV12-3/TRBV12-4
CDR3: ASSLALGTGWTYGYT

V: TRBV3-1
CDR3: ASSRREELPNTEAF

V: TRBV6-5
CDR3: ASSSGGKDTEAF

V: TRBV5-1
CDR3: ASSLKTRTDTQY

V: TRBV10-3
CDR3: AISGIGSNQPQH

V: TRBV20-1
CDR3: SDLRRYSPLH

V: TRBV29-1
CDR3: SVAGMDRARSGYT

V: TRBV15
CDR3: ATSSGGVSGAF

V: TRBV5-1
CDR3: ASSLEAGGTI

V: TRBV6-5
CDR3: ASSRRGTSYNEQF

V: TRBV6-1
CDR3: ASSDVGGGTDTQY